This TCR beta chain was sequenced for a study of breast tumors, draining lymph nodes, adjacent tissues. From the multiplex PCR reads, TCRdb called clonotypes with MiXCR, one entry per CDR3 protein. The table lists 20,000 to 25,000 distinct CDR3 sequences, approximately 53% of them singletons, with under 8.5% in the top ten. The sample consisted of breast tumor tissue. This TCR was sampled from a female donor with breast cancer. Some clones in this sample may be carry-over from other donors' samples.

In DNA, the CDR3 is TGTGCCAGCAGCTTCTACAATGAGCAGTTCTTC. This codes for CASSFYNEQFF. The V and J genes are TRBV7-2 and TRBJ2-1; D not certain. CDR1 and CDR2 (germline): SGHTA, FQGNSA. V dropped 3 bases and J dropped 3 bases, with 0 bases sitting between them. The length of the CDR3 is 11 residues.